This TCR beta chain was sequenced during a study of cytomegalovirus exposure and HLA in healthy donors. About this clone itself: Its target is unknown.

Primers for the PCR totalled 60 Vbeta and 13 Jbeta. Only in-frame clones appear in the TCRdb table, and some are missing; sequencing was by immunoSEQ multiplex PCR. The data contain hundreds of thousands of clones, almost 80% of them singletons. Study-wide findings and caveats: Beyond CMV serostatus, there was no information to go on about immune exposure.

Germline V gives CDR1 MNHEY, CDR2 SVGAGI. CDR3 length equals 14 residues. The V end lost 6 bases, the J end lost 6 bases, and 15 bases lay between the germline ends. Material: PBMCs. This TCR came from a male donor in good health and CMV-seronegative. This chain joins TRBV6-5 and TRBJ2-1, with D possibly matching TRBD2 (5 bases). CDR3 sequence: CASSPRGLSNEQFF. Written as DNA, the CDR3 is TGTGCCAGCAGCCCACGAGGGCTTTCCAATGAGCAGTTCTTC.